This T cell receptor beta chain was recovered during a study of blood T cell repertoires in COVID-19. The overall study: Samples came from the United States, Italy and Spain, spanning acute and convalescent COVID-19.

While infection was still active, Seattle patients were enrolled and then followed longitudinally. This CDR3 is 15 amino acids long. Looked up from germline, CDR1 is KGHSH and CDR2 is LQKENI. Trimming removed 4 bases from V and 8 bases from J; junction bases left unmatched: 11. Original methodology: Amplification from reference gene primers served as the basis for estimated nucleated cell counts. Generated by immunoSEQ multiplex PCR, the TCRdb table keeps only in-frame clones and is missing some. V, J and clone size are taken as reported in that table, and D and trimming were inferred from the DNA itself. The sample gives around 370,000 clones, around nine tenths of which show up once; approximately 7.4% is in the top ten.

The chain joins TRBV18 to TRBJ2-1; TRBD2 matches 7 bases. The receptor was derived from a woman in her 70s with COVID-19, enrolled during active disease. What was sequenced was peripheral blood. The CDR3 DNA is TGTGCCAGCTCACGTACGGGGGGATTGGACGATGAGCAGTTCTTC. Translation: CASSRTGGLDDEQFF.